The entry that follows covers one TCR beta chain sequence. Its antigen is currently unknown. Treatment given: 15 to 20 received Ad26.COV2.S at low or high dose, single or two shots; about 5 received placebo; per-sample allocation not given. At day 63 after the first vaccine or placebo injection, samples were drawn. Wuhan-strain SARS-CoV-2 spike was expressed by the Ad26 vector that made up the vaccine. The data were taken from a study of Ad26.COV2.S vaccination and SARS-CoV-2 variants. The wider study: Intramuscular Ad26.COV2.S doses were given once or twice, 56 days apart. Overall study results and limits: Substantial breadth was reportedly displayed by spike-specific CD8+ and CD4+ T cell responses after vaccination.

Germline CDR1 LGHDT, CDR2 YNNKEL (reference sequence). The CDR3 totals 14 residues. Trimming took off 0 bases at V and 4 bases at J, with 8 bases between the two ends. Measured with immunoSEQ multiplex PCR; TCRdb has only the in-frame clones, and not every one. The repertoire holds about 430,000 clones, with around 90% as singletons. This receptor was taken from a person between 18 and 59 years old who received the Ad26.COV2.S COVID-19 vaccine or a placebo. The source material was peripheral blood, sampled in a trial of Ad26.COV2.S vaccine versus placebo. The chain links TRBV3-1 (or the pseudogene TRBV3-2) to TRBJ2-3; D call uncertain. The DNA for the CDR3 is TGTGCCAGCAGCCAAGAGGGCCGCTCAGATACGCAGTATTTT. It translates to CASSQEGRSDTQYF.